This paragraph reports one T cell receptor beta chain. Its specificity is unknown. This entry comes from a study of T cell responses to AZD1222 COVID-19 vaccine. The overall study: Pooled samples include second doses given at about 4 or 12 weeks.

The repertoire was sequenced with immunoSEQ multiplex PCR; TCRdb's copy has only in-frame clones and lacks some. In the table there are more than 75,000 clones, roughly 90% of which are singletons. V was trimmed by 1 base and J by 2 bases, leaving 18 bases between them. Germline CDR1 is SGHDN and CDR2 is FVKESK. The length of the CDR3 is 18 residues. Findings and limits, study-wide: Most donors were white British, females outnumbered males, and clonal diversity was possibly underestimated. Baseline seropositives among AZD1222 recipients totaled only six or seven.

The gene calls are TRBV14 and TRBJ1-5; D unresolved. This sequence originates from an adult in good health. Source: peripheral blood, taken on day 0 of AZD1222 vaccination. The CDR3 protein is CASSQALASGYRNQPQHF. The CDR3 DNA reads as TGTGCCAGCAGCCAAGCGTTGGCGTCAGGATATCGCAATCAGCCCCAGCATTTT.